The present T cell receptor beta chain was sequenced within a study of CD8 T cell repertoires and HIV-1 epitope variants. CDR3 length: 17 residues. Worth noting for this clone: No antigen is known for it.

Profiling relied on immunoSEQ multiplex PCR, and the TCRdb table lists in-frame clones only, not all of them. The data hold more than 4,000 clones, with 64% observed a single time. Sequencing input: cultured CD8+ T cells derived from PBMCs. The gene calls are TRBV21-1 and TRBJ2-2; the table's TRBD2 call for D was not verified on the DNA. TRBV21-1 is tagged as a pseudogene. The TCR sequence derives from a male donor with HIV. CDR3 sequence: CASSKEASGATPGELFF. Here the CDR3 DNA reads TGTGCCAGCAGCAAAGAGGCTAGCGGGGCGACCCCGGGGGAGCTGTTTTTT.